The entry below gives a single TCR beta chain sequence along with its context. These data originate in a study of blood T cell repertoires in COVID-19. Study information: Samples taken during acute and convalescent COVID-19 were collected in the United States, Italy and Spain. T cells, B-cell-depleted T cells, or PBMCs supplied cDNA or gDNA.

How the authors handled the data: From reference gene primer amplification, estimates of nucleated cell counts were derived. TCRdb's copy holds only in-frame clones and misses some; the assay was immunoSEQ multiplex PCR. V, J and clone size derive from that table, while D and trimming were established from the DNA sequence. The sample consists of about 94,000 clones, 80% of them appearing once. Sequencing was done on a sample of peripheral blood. This receptor was taken from a human donor in a cohort sampled during active COVID-19.

The CDR3 sequence is CASSSGHGQGVYEQYF. CDR3 DNA sequence: TGTGCCAGCAGCTCCGGGCATGGCCAGGGGGTTTACGAGCAGTACTTC. J is TRBJ2-7 and V is TRBV11-3, with 7 bases matching TRBD1. The V and J ends lost 4 bases and 4 bases, in that order; junction bases with no gene match: 13. Germline lookup yields CDR1 SGHNT and CDR2 YENEEA. This CDR3 region has 16 residues.